What follows is one T cell receptor (beta chain) and its context. What it binds is not known. The sample originates from a study of shared clonotypes between healthy human individuals. About the research overall: Per donor, three plates held CD4 naive cells, three held CD4 memory, two held CD8 naive and one held CD8 memory. Regarding the study as a whole: Unshared clonotypes carried lower generation probabilities than those common to all four donors.

CDR3 length: 18 residues. V shed 3 bases and J shed 4 bases, with 25 bases lying between them. CDR1 and CDR2 (germline): SGHKS, YYEKEE (reference sequence). Sequencing used immunoSEQ multiplex PCR; TCRdb keeps in-frame clones, though not all of them. Altogether hundreds of thousands of clones are present, around 92% being singletons, with the ten largest covering 24%. Only CD45RO-negative cells positively selected for CCR7 counted as naive CD8 cells, so terminally differentiated effector memory CD45RA+ cells were excluded. Donors were healthy HIV-negative adults without recently reported acute infections or vaccinations.

Specimen: naive CD8+ T cells sorted from blood. This receptor was obtained from a man younger than 40 in good health. This chain connects TRBV5-5 to TRBJ1-2; D is unresolved. CDR3 sequence (DNA): TGTGCCAGCAGCTACGACCCGGGGTACAATCAGAGACTCTATGGCTACACCTTC. The encoded protein is CASSYDPGYNQRLYGYTF.